This T cell receptor beta chain emerged from a study of early T cells in non-severe SARS-CoV-2 infection. In the study overall: Unsorted whole-blood RNA was sequenced in bulk, leaving chains unpaired. Study-wide results and caveats: Database matching using VDJdb favored anti-spike CD8 responses, with private and CD4 specificities left missing.

Individual cDNA molecules were tagged with unique molecular identifiers, the study reported. TCRdb re-called the 5' RACE reads through MiXCR, storing one row per CDR3 protein. The sample lists around 28,000 distinct CDR3 sequences, roughly 5.7% occurring once. Concerning this clonotype itself: Its cognate antigen is unknown.

Germline V gene data show CDR1 as MNHEY and CDR2 as SMNVEV (reference sequence). After removal of 5 bases from V and 8 bases from J, the junction contained 9 bases not matched to a gene. This CDR3 has 14 residues. Sequencing was carried out using whole blood. V and J are TRBV27 and TRBJ2-3; 8 bases match TRBD2. The receptor was isolated from an adult who was a healthcare worker with PCR-confirmed SARS-CoV-2 infection or an uninfected control (not recorded which). In DNA form, the CDR3 reads TGTGCCAGCAGTATCCAGCGGGAGAGAGGTACGCAGTATTTT. It yields the protein CASSIQRERGTQYF.